This T cell receptor (beta chain) originates from a study of CD4 T cells in relation to SARS-CoV-2 and coronaviruses. CD4+ T cells from unexposed donors were obtained before the COVID-19 pandemic (2011-2018). The cells were cultured for less than twelve days before CD4+ T cells were isolated. As cell numbers allowed, unexposed-donor CD4+ T cells faced SARS-CoV-2 S/N and four cold-coronavirus spikes. Cultures held under 2.5 million PBMCs per well with approximately 10 IU/ml IL-2. Data came from immunoSEQ multiplex PCR; TCRdb stores just in-frame clones and leaves some out. The table has roughly 18,000 clones, approximately 81% seen once. Germline CDR1 SGDLS, CDR2 YYNGEE. This CDR3 is 13 amino acids long. Trimming took 1 base from V and 6 from J, leaving 10 bases between them. This clone was observed a single time. Antigen unknown.

The source material was CD4+ T cells from PBMCs, cultured in vitro. V gene TRBV9 combines with J gene TRBJ1-1; D unclear. This clonotype was obtained from a human donor in good health. The CDR3 is CASSVRRNSEAFF. The CDR3 bases are TGTGCCAGCAGCGTACGGCGTAATTCTGAAGCTTTCTTT.